This T cell receptor beta chain stems from a study of human T cells and chemical hapten exposure. Many counts were recorded for this clonotype. Extraction of total RNA was performed on unfractionated whole blood. One entry per CDR3 protein, called by TCRdb with MiXCR from the 5' RACE reads. The profile shows some 78,000 distinct CDR3 sequences, approximately 8% of them singletons. Germline loops: CDR1 ENHRY, CDR2 SYGVKD. V shed 2 bases and J 0 bases; nucleotides not matched to a gene: 15. This CDR3 is built from 20 residues. The sequence was collected from a male donor in good health. The V and J genes are TRBV10-3 and TRBJ2-3, with 9 bases fitting TRBD2. CDR3 loop: CAISELSLAGGWTSTDTQYF. For the CDR3, the DNA is TGTGCCATCAGTGAGCTCTCTCTCGCGGGAGGGTGGACTAGCACAGATACGCAGTATTTT.